These 32 T cell receptor beta chains were all obtained from the same sample, sequenced in a study of cytomegalovirus exposure and HLA in healthy donors. Both 60 Vbeta primers and 13 Jbeta primers went into the PCR. Libraries were prepared by immunoSEQ multiplex PCR; TCRdb keeps only in-frame clonotypes and omits some of them. Altogether 180,000 or so clones are present, around 80% being singletons, with the ten largest covering about 0.77%. The sample was PBMCs. These TCRs come from a young woman in good health and CMV-seronegative.

This clone was recorded once. V gene TRBV2 combines with J gene TRBJ2-2; D unclear. Between the trimmed V and J ends, which lost 3 bases and 4 bases, there was a span of 15 bases. CDR3 length: 16 amino acids. Looked up from germline, CDR1 is SNHLY and CDR2 is FYNNEI. CDR3 sequence (DNA): TGTGCCAGCAGTGAGAGGCAGCCCAAGTCCACCGGGGAGCTGTTTTTT. Protein product: CASSERQPKSTGELFF.

The chain joins TRBV27 to TRBJ2-5; D is possibly TRBD1 (6 bases). This CDR3 has 16 residues. The germline V gene encodes CDR1 MNHEY and CDR2 SMNVEV (reference sequence). V was shortened by 5 bases and J by 3 bases, with 19 bases between the two germline ends. The CDR3 nucleotides read TGTGCCAGCAGTATCACAAGGGGGACCCTCAAAGAGACCCAGTACTTC. It translates to CASSITRGTLKETQYF.

This clone was detected only a few times. The chain has TRBV19 and TRBJ2-1; 14 positions agree with TRBD2. V lost 6 bases and J lost 8; bases outside the gene matches: 6. Germline CDR1 and CDR2: LNHDA and SQIVND (reference sequence). This CDR3 contains 15 residues. CDR3 protein: CASRWGTSGSDEQFF. The CDR3 DNA follows: TGTGCCAGTAGATGGGGGACTAGCGGGAGCGATGAGCAGTTCTTC.

The V and J genes are TRBV18 and TRBJ2-7; 8 positions match TRBD1. Germline V CDR1 and CDR2: KGHSH, LQKENI. After removal of 6 bases from V and 0 bases from J, the junction contained 4 bases not matched to a gene. The CDR3 sequence is 14 residues long. The CDR3 loop reads CASSPGQDSYEQYF. CDR3 nucleotides: TGTGCCAGCTCCCCGGGACAGGACTCCTACGAGCAGTACTTC.

On this clone itself: Other DNA sequences in this sample translate to the same CDR3. This sequence joins TRBV7-8 and TRBJ2-1; 9 bases fit TRBD2. J was trimmed by 3 bases and V by 1 base; bases with no gene match: 4. This CDR3 contains 16 residues. The V gene's germline CDR1 is SGHVS and CDR2 FQNEAQ. The chain's CDR3 is CASSLGALAGYNEQFF. CDR3 nucleotide sequence: TGTGCCAGCAGCTTAGGTGCACTAGCGGGCTACAATGAGCAGTTCTTC.

This clone was observed a handful of times. This sample also contains other DNA sequences that code for the same CDR3. The chain carries TRBV7-2 and TRBJ2-7; D is unresolved. Germline CDR1 and CDR2: SGHTA and FQGNSA. The CDR3 runs to 12 residues. V lost 4 bases and J 0 bases, leaving 4 bases between the germline ends. The CDR3 bases are TGTGCCAGCAGCTCCAGCTCCTACGAGCAGTACTTC. Its translation: CASSSSSYEQYF.

In the case of this clone: The same CDR3 also results from other DNA sequences found in this sample. J is TRBJ1-1 and V is TRBV7-2, with TRBD1 matching 9 bases. The junction had 9 bases not matched to a gene; V was cut back by 5 bases and J by 11 bases. The CDR3 is made up of 13 amino acids. Germline CDR1 and CDR2: SGHTA and FQGNSA. CDR3 protein: CASSPIRTGEAFF. The DNA for the CDR3 is TGTGCCAGCAGCCCGATCAGGACAGGGGAGGCTTTCTTT.

The rearrangement uses TRBV5-4 and TRBJ2-5, with 13 nucleotides matching TRBD2. This CDR3 has 16 residues. The junction had 9 bases not matched to a gene; V was cut back by 5 bases and J by 5 bases. CDR1 and CDR2 (germline): SGHNT, YYREEE (reference sequence). CDR3: CASRVTSGRAAETQYF. The CDR3 DNA sequence: TGTGCCAGCAGGGTTACTAGCGGGAGGGCCGCGGAGACCCAGTACTTC.

The chain has TRBV28 and TRBJ1-2; 7 nucleotides match TRBD1. CDR1 is MDHEN and CDR2 is SYDVKM in the germline V gene. The junction had 9 bases not matched to a gene; V was cut back by 6 bases and J by 5 bases. This CDR3 spans 14 amino acids. The CDR3 here is CASRTGKGIYGYTF. CDR3 nucleotides: TGTGCCAGCAGGACAGGGAAGGGGATATATGGCTACACCTTC.

To note about this clone: The same CDR3 can be traced to other DNA sequences in this sample. The chain combines TRBV27 with TRBJ2-7, with a weak D call TRBD2 (5 bases). Trimming left V 2 bases short and J 3 bases short, with 8 bases between. The CDR3 loop spans 13 amino acids. Germline-derived CDR1 and CDR2 are MNHEY and SMNVEV (reference sequence). CDR3 nucleotides: TGTGCCAGCAGTTTACGGGGTAACTACGAGCAGTACTTC. Protein sequence: CASSLRGNYEQYF.

This clone was observed a single time. The CDR3 DNA reads as TGTGCCAGTAGCGGGGGACTTGGAAATGAGCAGTTCTTC. Its protein product is CASSGGLGNEQFF. The gene calls are TRBV19 and TRBJ2-1; the D gene is possibly TRBD2 (6 bases). CDR1 is LNHDA and CDR2 is SQIVND in the germline V gene (reference sequence). The CDR3 spans 13 residues. V shed 6 bases and J shed 7 bases, with 13 bases lying between them. The entire variable domain, with the rest obtained from reference TRBV19 and TRBJ2-1, is as follows: DGGITQSPKYLFRKEGQNVTLSCEQNLNHDAMYWYRQDPGQGLRLIYYSQIVNDFQKGDIAEGYSVSREKKESFPLTVTSAQKNPTAFYLCASSGGLGNEQFFGPGTRLTVL.

The genes are TRBV7-8 and TRBJ1-1, with a tentative D call TRBD1 (5 bases). V lost 4 bases to trimming and J lost 3 bases, with 21 bases between them. Looked up from germline, CDR1 is SGHVS and CDR2 is FQNEAQ. This CDR3 contains 17 residues. CDR3: CASSSREGLTVDTEAFF. The CDR3, as DNA: TGTGCCAGCAGCTCCAGGGAAGGGTTGACGGTGGACACTGAAGCTTTCTTT.

The J gene is TRBJ1-1, the V gene TRBV5-1, with D possibly being TRBD1 (6 bases). The CDR3 runs 13 residues. V lost 2 bases, J lost 5 bases, and 10 bases lay in between. Germline CDR1 is SGHRS and CDR2 is YFSETQ. The CDR3 region is CASSLSRGTEAFF. As DNA, the CDR3 is TGCGCCAGCAGCTTAAGTAGGGGGACTGAAGCTTTCTTT.

The rearrangement links TRBV2 to TRBJ2-5, with D perhaps matching TRBD1 (5 bases). The J call is uncertain, as TRBJ2-7 better fits the DNA end. Germline CDR1 and CDR2: SNHLY and FYNNEI. The CDR3 is 14 amino acids. CDR3 amino acids: CASTTQGAYYEQYF. In DNA, the CDR3 is TGTGCCAGCACGACCCAAGGGGCTTACTACGAGCAGTACTTC.

This sequence joins TRBV7-2 and TRBJ1-2; D might be TRBD1 (6 bases). V dropped 5 bases and J dropped 5 bases, with 15 bases sitting between them. The germline CDR1 and CDR2 sequences are SGHTA and FQGNSA. This CDR3 contains 14 residues. The CDR3 coding sequence is TGTGCCAGCAGCCCAGGACAGAGTCGATATGGCTACACCTTC. Residues: CASSPGQSRYGYTF.

The V and J genes are TRBV30 and TRBJ2-5, with TRBD1 identical over 8 bases. The end of the DNA fits TRBJ2-7 better, so the J call may be wrong. The length of the CDR3 is 14 residues. CDR1 is GTSNPN and CDR2 is SVGIG in the germline V gene (reference sequence). The CDR3 region is CAWRGTGGRDEQYF. The CDR3 DNA sequence: TGTGCCTGGAGGGGGACAGGCGGTAGGGACGAGCAGTACTTC.

The rearrangement uses TRBV5-1 and TRBJ1-2; 9 bases align to TRBD1. CDR3 size: 16 residues. V gave up 2 bases and J gave up 8 bases; unmatched junction bases: 13. Germline V gene sequence: CDR1 SGHRS, CDR2 YFSETQ. CDR3 sequence: CASSLGAAQGANGYTF. The CDR3 DNA sequence: TGCGCCAGCAGCTTAGGGGCGGCACAGGGGGCTAACGGCTACACCTTC.

The V call is TRBV19, the J call TRBJ2-1, with TRBD2 matching over 9 bases. V was clipped by 5 bases and J by 7 bases; unmatched bases: 12. The CDR3 is 16 residues long. Germline V lookup: CDR1 LNHDA, CDR2 SQIVND (reference sequence). This CDR3 reads CASSAPGLALRNEQFF. The CDR3 region has the DNA TGTGCCAGTAGTGCCCCGGGACTAGCATTGAGGAATGAGCAGTTCTTC.

The CDR3 DNA reads as TGTGCCAGTACCCCTCGACAGGGAGCTGGGGCCAACGTCCTGACTTTC. This codes for CASTPRQGAGANVLTF. The V and J genes are TRBV19 and TRBJ2-6, with TRBD1 matching 7 bases. V shed 7 bases, J shed 2 bases, and the junction held 8 bases outside the gene matches. The germline V gene has CDR1 LNHDA and CDR2 SQIVND (reference sequence). The CDR3 length is 16 residues.

The genes are TRBV5-1 and TRBJ2-1, with 8 bases fitting TRBD2. The CDR3 spans 13 residues. The V segment lost 4 bases and the J segment 15 bases; nucleotides outside the gene matches: 12. Germline V lookup: CDR1 SGHRS, CDR2 YFSETQ. Here the CDR3 reads CASSVNSGALRFF. DNA for the CDR3: TGCGCCAGCAGCGTAAATAGCGGGGCCTTGCGGTTCTTC.

This chain uses TRBV7-2 with TRBJ2-7; D not certain. Deletions cut 1 base from V and 3 bases from J, with 7 bases between. CDR3 length: 13 amino acids. The germline V gene has CDR1 SGHTA and CDR2 FQGNSA. CDR3 sequence reads: CASSLGRYYEQYF. CDR3 DNA: TGTGCCAGCAGCTTAGGGAGATACTACGAGCAGTACTTC. The full variable domain, rest sourced from reference TRBV7-2 and TRBJ2-7, is GAGVSQSPSNKVTEKGKDVELRCDPISGHTALYWYRQSLGQGLEFLIYFQGNSAPDKSGLPSDRFSAERTGGSVSTLTIQRTQQEDSAVYLCASSLGRYYEQYFGPGTRLTVT.

In this sample, this clone turned up once. The J gene is TRBJ1-1, the V gene TRBV28; 7 bases fit TRBD1. The CDR3 loop spans 15 amino acids. CDR1 is MDHEN and CDR2 is SYDVKM in the germline V gene. J was trimmed by 3 bases and V by 3 bases; bases with no gene match: 7. CDR3 amino acids: CASSLGTAVYTEAFF. DNA of the CDR3: TGTGCCAGCAGTTTGGGGACAGCTGTGTACACTGAAGCTTTCTTT.

The chain employs TRBV6-6 and TRBJ2-3; a weak D match, TRBD1 (6 bases). The CDR3 spans 14 residues. Germline loops: CDR1 MNHNY, CDR2 SVGAGI (reference sequence). The V gene lost 2 bases and the J gene lost 5 bases, with 11 bases spanning the gap. The CDR3 here is CASSYRGGIDTQYF. The CDR3 DNA sequence: TGTGCCAGCAGTTACCGAGGGGGTATAGATACGCAGTATTTT.

This chain links TRBV14 with TRBJ2-3, with D unclear. The V end lost 4 bases, the J end lost 0 bases, and 11 bases lay between the germline ends. The CDR3 loop spans 15 amino acids. Germline loops: CDR1 SGHDN, CDR2 FVKESK. CDR3 DNA: TGTGCCAGCAGCCTCTCCCTCAGTAGCACAGATACGCAGTATTTT. Its protein product is CASSLSLSSTDTQYF.

The chain has TRBV4-2 and TRBJ1-2, with 8 nucleotides matching TRBD1. This CDR3 region has 14 residues. V lost 1 base to trimming and J lost 3 bases; unmatched junction nucleotides: 1. Germline V gene lookup returns CDR1 LGHNA and CDR2 YNFKEQ. CDR3 bases: TGTGCCAGCAGCCAAGCGACAGGGGACTATGGCTACACCTTC. It specifies CASSQATGDYGYTF.

The CDR3 region has the DNA TGCGCCAGCAGCTTGGGTGGCAGCATGGGCCACGAGCAGTACTTC. It yields the protein CASSLGGSMGHEQYF. The chain has TRBV5-1 and TRBJ2-7; D call uncertain. Trimming took off 0 bases at V and 5 bases at J, with 15 bases between the two ends. CDR1 and CDR2 (germline): SGHRS, YFSETQ. This CDR3 is built from 15 residues.

The genes are TRBV5-5 and TRBJ2-2; unclear D gene. The V gene lost 0 bases and the J gene lost 3 bases, with 12 bases spanning the gap. Germline V gives CDR1 SGHKS, CDR2 YYEKEE (reference sequence). This CDR3 region has 16 residues. CDR3 region: CASSLVGRRDTGELFF. In DNA form, the CDR3 reads TGTGCCAGCAGCTTGGTGGGCCGCAGAGACACCGGGGAGCTGTTTTTT. Full variable domain (outside the CDR3, taken from reference TRBV5-5 and TRBJ2-2): DAGVTQSPTHLIKTRGQQVTLRCSPISGHKSVSWYQQVLGQGPQFIFQYYEKEERGRGNFPDRFSARQFPNYSSELNVNALLLGDSALYLCASSLVGRRDTGELFFGEGSRLTVL.

This clone was picked up a small number of times. The chain recombines TRBV2 with TRBJ2-1; a weak D match, TRBD1 (7 bases). Trimming took 4 bases from V and 4 from J, leaving 14 bases between them. This CDR3 is 15 amino acids long. The V gene's germline CDR1 is SNHLY and CDR2 FYNNEI. CDR3: CASSGGQAGYNEQFF. The CDR3 bases are TGTGCCAGCAGTGGAGGACAGGCGGGGTACAATGAGCAGTTCTTC.

The chain employs TRBV7-9 and TRBJ1-3; the match to TRBD1 covers 10 bases. V was pared by 5 bases and J by 0 bases, with 4 bases of the junction left unmatched. The CDR3 runs 16 residues. Germline V gene data show CDR1 as SEHNR and CDR2 as FQNEAQ (reference sequence). This chain's CDR3 is CASSIRDRGSGNTIYF. The CDR3 coding sequence is TGTGCCAGCAGCATCCGGGACAGGGGCTCTGGAAACACCATATATTTT.

The V call is TRBV9, the J call TRBJ2-3; D is perhaps TRBD2 (6 bases). The CDR3 totals 16 residues. V lost 4 bases, J lost 0 bases, and 15 bases lay in between. Germline CDR1 reads SGDLS; CDR2 reads YYNGEE. The CDR3 DNA reads as TGTGCCAGCAGCCCGGGACTCCTAAAAAGCACAGATACGCAGTATTTT. This encodes CASSPGLLKSTDTQYF.

This clone was detected only once. The V call is TRBV27, the J call TRBJ2-2; TRBD1 might be the D (5 bases). The CDR3 consists of 16 residues. Germline CDR1 is MNHEY and CDR2 is SMNVEV (reference sequence). V was clipped by 5 bases and J by 6 bases, with 19 bases between them. The CDR3 sequence is CASSPVSGASSGELFF. Written as DNA, the CDR3 is TGTGCCAGCAGTCCCGTCTCTGGGGCCTCTTCCGGGGAGCTGTTTTTT.

The chain carries TRBV2 and TRBJ2-5; D may be TRBD2 (5 bases). This CDR3 is built from 13 residues. Germline V gives CDR1 SNHLY, CDR2 FYNNEI. V gave up 6 bases and J gave up 2 bases, with 10 bases separating them. The CDR3 DNA reads as TGTGCCAGCAGAGCCGGGATACAAGAGACCCAGTACTTC. The encoded protein is CASRAGIQETQYF.